Listed here are 23 T cell receptor beta chains from one sample, sequenced in a study of OX40 agonist ivuxolimab in advanced cancers. Libraries came from the immunoSEQ multiplex PCR assay. Here the immuneACCESS table is served through TCRdb, limited to in-frame sequences with V and J called. Missing clones are a known gap in these copies; in checked studies unresolved V genes cover under half, and the rest lacks a known reason. The sample table lists tens of thousands of clones, roughly 92% of them with a count of one. About 20% of the sample is in the top ten clones. Sequences were derived from CD4+ or CD8+ T cells sorted from blood, sampled in a trial of the OX40 agonist ivuxolimab. All receptors come from an adult with an advanced solid tumor such as melanoma, head and neck, liver or kidney cancer.

The V and J genes are TRBV19 and TRBJ2-3; 7 bases agree with TRBD2. Germline V gives CDR1 LNHDA, CDR2 SQIVND (reference sequence). Trimming removed 2 bases from V and 3 bases from J; junction bases left unmatched: 8. This CDR3 is 16 amino acids long. The CDR3 reads CASSIFAGEGTDTQYF. For the CDR3, the DNA is TGTGCCAGTAGTATATTCGCGGGGGAGGGGACAGATACGCAGTATTTT. The full variable domain, with the rest looked up from reference TRBV19 and TRBJ2-3, is DGGITQSPKYLFRKEGQNVTLSCEQNLNHDAMYWYRQDPGQGLRLIYYSQIVNDFQKGDIAEGYSVSREKKESFPLTVTSAQKNPTAFYLCASSIFAGEGTDTQYFGPGTRLTVL.

The chain combines TRBV4-3 with TRBJ2-7, with a weak D call TRBD2 (6 bases). V gave up 0 bases and J gave up 2 bases, with 17 bases separating them. Germline V gene lookup returns CDR1 LGHNA and CDR2 YSLEER. The CDR3 length is 17 residues. The CDR3 nucleotides are TGCGCCAGCAGCCAAGATAATCTTGTGCGGGGAGCCTACGAGCAGTACTTC. It encodes CASSQDNLVRGAYEQYF.

The CDR3 here is CASRPGGTDTQYF. Here the CDR3 DNA reads TGTGCCAGCAGACCCGGGGGGACAGATACGCAGTATTTT. The rearrangement uses TRBV9 and TRBJ2-3, with 7 bases fitting TRBD2. The CDR3 is made up of 13 amino acids. CDR1 is SGDLS and CDR2 is YYNGEE in the germline V gene. Germline trimming cut 5 bases from V and 3 bases from J; bases unmatched to any gene: 3.

J is TRBJ1-1 and V is TRBV28; D gene unclear. The CDR3 runs to 17 residues. The V and J ends lost 5 bases and 1 base respectively, with 20 bases between them. The germline V gene has CDR1 MDHEN and CDR2 SYDVKM. The CDR3 reads CASSPAADPVGNTEAFF. The CDR3 nucleotides are TGTGCCAGCAGTCCCGCGGCGGACCCTGTTGGGAACACTGAAGCTTTCTTT.

The chain has TRBV27 and TRBJ2-3; D unresolved. There are 15 residues in the CDR3. The V end was cut by 3 bases, the J end by 0 bases, with 10 bases between. From germline, CDR1 is MNHEY and CDR2 SMNVEV (reference sequence). The CDR3, as DNA: TGTGCCAGCAGTTTTCTTTCCAGTAGCACAGATACGCAGTATTTT. Protein product: CASSFLSSSTDTQYF.

This chain connects TRBV10-3 to TRBJ2-1; D is possibly TRBD2 (6 bases). The CDR3 extends over 13 amino acids. Trimming removed 0 bases at V and 7 bases at J, with 7 bases between. Per germline, CDR1 ENHRY and CDR2 SYGVKD. As DNA, the CDR3 is TGTGCCATCAGTGAGTCGGGGGGAAATGAGCAGTTCTTC. Amino acids: CAISESGGNEQFF.

This sequence joins TRBV7-9 and TRBJ2-2; 13 nucleotides agree with TRBD2. Germline CDR1 reads SEHNR; CDR2 reads FQNEAQ (reference sequence). Trimming removed 5 bases from V and 3 bases from J; junction bases left unmatched: 3. CDR3 size: 16 residues. The CDR3 spells CASSPTSGRDTGELFF. DNA for the CDR3: TGTGCCAGCAGCCCCACTAGCGGGAGGGACACCGGGGAGCTGTTTTTT.

V and J are TRBV6-1 and TRBJ2-7; D might be TRBD2 (5 bases). Germline-derived CDR1 and CDR2 are MNHNS and SASEGT. Trimming stripped 3 bases from V and 4 bases from J, with 19 bases between. This CDR3 has 16 amino acids. The CDR3 sequence is CASSDEKLRRFYEQYF. Written as DNA, the CDR3 is TGTGCCAGCAGTGATGAAAAGCTTCGGAGGTTTTACGAGCAGTACTTC.

The chain couples TRBV19 to TRBJ2-2, with TRBD1 matching over 7 bases. The length of the CDR3 is 14 residues. V was pared by 7 bases and J by 6 bases, with 8 bases of the junction left unmatched. Germline values: CDR1 LNHDA, CDR2 SQIVND (reference sequence). The CDR3 protein is CASKDRLRAGELFF. DNA for the CDR3: TGTGCCAGTAAGGACAGGCTGAGGGCCGGGGAGCTGTTTTTT.

The chain uses TRBV28 and TRBJ2-7, with D possibly matching TRBD1 (6 bases). CDR3 length: 16 amino acids. Germline CDR1 is MDHEN and CDR2 is SYDVKM. The V gene lost 7 bases and the J gene lost 1 base, with 20 bases spanning the gap. CDR3 sequence: CASIPTRDTESYEQYF. DNA for the CDR3: TGTGCCAGCATCCCGACCCGGGACACTGAATCCTACGAGCAGTACTTC.

This clone has a single count. The V gene is TRBV15, the J gene TRBJ2-5; a possible D gene is TRBD2 (5 bases). This CDR3 spans 12 amino acids. Germline-derived CDR1 and CDR2 are LNHNV and YYDKDF (reference sequence). V was clipped by 9 bases and J by 3 bases, with 11 bases between them. The CDR3 sequence is CATGSGKETQYF. CDR3 nucleotide sequence: TGTGCCACTGGGTCCGGGAAAGAGACCCAGTACTTC.

The CDR3 loop reads CASSLMGASNQPQHF. Here the CDR3 DNA reads TGTGCCAGCAGTTTGATGGGGGCAAGCAATCAGCCCCAGCATTTT. This chain uses TRBV27 with TRBJ1-5, with TRBD1 as a possible D gene (6 bases). Germline V lookup: CDR1 MNHEY, CDR2 SMNVEV (reference sequence). V lost 3 bases, J lost 1 base, and 10 bases lay in between. The CDR3 totals 15 residues.

The V call is TRBV4-3, the J call TRBJ2-7, with unresolved D. V lost 1 base and J 4 bases, leaving 11 bases between the germline ends. CDR1 LGHNA and CDR2 YSLEER come from the germline V gene. The CDR3 totals 14 residues. The CDR3 nucleotides are TGCGCCAGCAGCCAAGGAGCATACGGGTACGAGCAGTACTTC. This translates into CASSQGAYGYEQYF.

The sample holds one count of this clone. This chain joins TRBV28 and TRBJ1-3, with no clear D. The CDR3 spans 16 residues. Trimming stripped 6 bases from V and 0 bases from J, with 15 bases between. Per germline, CDR1 MDHEN and CDR2 SYDVKM. The CDR3: CASSPDGTYSGNTIYF. DNA for the CDR3: TGTGCCAGCAGCCCGGACGGAACTTACTCTGGAAACACCATATATTTT.

The chain has TRBV9 and TRBJ2-1; D remains ambiguous. The CDR3 runs 15 residues. Trimming removed 3 bases from V and 0 bases from J, with 10 bases in between. Per the germline V gene, CDR1 is SGDLS and CDR2 is YYNGEE. The CDR3 nucleotides read TGTGCCAGCAGCGGCCGTCTCGGCTCCTACAATGAGCAGTTCTTC. Translated: CASSGRLGSYNEQFF.

The chain employs TRBV28 and TRBJ1-1; 9 bases are a match to TRBD1. This CDR3 contains 15 residues. The V gene end was trimmed by 7 bases and the J gene end by 5 bases; junction bases not matched to a gene: 11. Germline lookup yields CDR1 MDHEN and CDR2 SYDVKM. CDR3 region: CASTLVGTGQTEAFF. CDR3 sequence (DNA): TGTGCCAGCACCCTGGTGGGGACAGGGCAAACTGAAGCTTTCTTT.

The chain has TRBV10-3 and TRBJ2-7; 7 bases fit TRBD2. This CDR3 has 16 amino acids. V was clipped by 0 bases and J by 4 bases; unmatched bases: 9. CDR1 and CDR2 from the germline V gene are ENHRY and SYGVKD. This CDR3 reads CAISESGGAGGYEQYF. The CDR3 DNA reads TGTGCCATCAGTGAGTCGGGAGGGGCCGGAGGGTACGAGCAGTACTTC.

V is TRBV5-4 and J is TRBJ2-7, with a weak D call TRBD1 (6 bases). The CDR3 length is 14 residues. From germline, CDR1 is SGHNT and CDR2 YYREEE (reference sequence). Between the trimmed V and J ends, which lost 0 bases and 3 bases, there was a span of 10 bases. The CDR3 loop is CASSLGTGIYEQYF. The CDR3, as DNA: TGTGCCAGCAGCTTGGGCACAGGGATCTACGAGCAGTACTTC.

The gene calls are TRBV7-9 and TRBJ2-5, with D perhaps TRBD1 (6 bases). The V end lost 2 bases, the J end lost 5 bases, and 9 bases lay between the germline ends. Germline CDR1 is SEHNR and CDR2 is FQNEAQ (reference sequence). This CDR3 has 13 amino acids. CDR3: CASSLTQGETQYF. The DNA for the CDR3 is TGTGCCAGCAGCTTAACGCAGGGGGAGACCCAGTACTTC.

The J gene is TRBJ2-7, the V gene TRBV28; unclear D gene. The CDR3 runs to 14 residues. Trimming took 3 bases from V and 6 from J, leaving 15 bases between them. Germline V gives CDR1 MDHEN, CDR2 SYDVKM. The CDR3 loop reads CASSLAGPWTEQYF. The DNA of the CDR3 is TGTGCCAGCAGTTTGGCCGGACCATGGACCGAGCAGTACTTC.

The rearrangement uses TRBV6-5 and TRBJ1-1; a possible D gene is TRBD1 (6 bases). CDR1 and CDR2 (germline): MNHEY, SVGAGI. CDR3 size: 14 residues. V was shortened by 2 bases and J by 5 bases, with 12 bases between the two germline ends. The CDR3 sequence: CASSYTQGRTEAFF. The DNA of the CDR3 is TGTGCCAGCAGTTACACTCAGGGGAGAACTGAAGCTTTCTTT.

This chain links TRBV6-5 with TRBJ2-2; no clear D gene. Germline V gene lookup returns CDR1 MNHEY and CDR2 SVGAGI. CDR3 size: 12 residues. Trimming stripped 4 bases from V and 2 bases from J, with 2 bases between. CDR3 in amino acids: CASSLNTGELFF. The CDR3 region has the DNA TGTGCCAGCAGTTTAAACACCGGGGAGCTGTTTTTT.

This clone has just one count. V and J are TRBV28 and TRBJ2-1, with D possibly being TRBD2 (5 bases). Trimming left V 1 base short and J 6 bases short, with 19 bases between. The CDR3 is 17 amino acids. Germline CDR1 is MDHEN and CDR2 is SYDVKM. CDR3 DNA sequence: TGTGCCAGCAGTTTATTCCTGGCGGGCCCTAGAAGCAATGAGCAGTTCTTC. Protein product: CASSLFLAGPRSNEQFF.